These 25 T cell receptor beta chains originate from one sample sequenced in a study of T cell responses to AZD1222 COVID-19 vaccine. Here immunoSEQ multiplex PCR was the method, and the copy in TCRdb shows in-frame clones only, minus some. The table lists more than 150,000 clones, 90% to 95% of them singletons, with about 1.6% in the top ten. The material was peripheral blood, obtained 28 days after the second AZD1222 dose. All receptors come from an adult who received the AZD1222 COVID-19 vaccine.

The count of this clone is one. This chain connects TRBV2 to TRBJ2-1; 10 bases map to TRBD2. The CDR3 is made up of 16 amino acids. V was pared by 4 bases and J by 9 bases, with 12 bases of the junction left unmatched. CDR1 SNHLY and CDR2 FYNNEI come from the germline V gene. The CDR3 DNA is TGTGCCAGCAGTGGGACTAGCGGTAAAACGGGCAGTGAGCAGTTCTTC. It specifies CASSGTSGKTGSEQFF. Based on the CDR3 plus reference TRBV2 and TRBJ2-1, the full variable domain is EPEVTQTPSHQVTQMGQEVILRCVPISNHLYFYWYRQILGQKVEFLVSFYNNEISEKSEIFDDQFSVERPDGSNFTLKIRSTKLEDSAMYFCASSGTSGKTGSEQFFGPGTRLTVL.

The sample holds one count of this clone. The chain combines TRBV11-2 with TRBJ2-5; the D gene is possibly TRBD2 (5 bases). Per the germline V gene, CDR1 is SGHAT and CDR2 is FQNNGV. This CDR3 has 11 amino acids. V was pared by 8 bases and J by 7 bases, with 11 bases between. CDR3 in amino acids: CASSLTRTQYF. The CDR3 DNA reads as TGTGCCAGCTCCCTCACTAGGACCCAGTACTTC.

This clone was recorded only once. V usage is TRBV6-5 and J usage is TRBJ2-7; 10 bases fit TRBD2. In germline, CDR1 is MNHEY, CDR2 SVGAGI. The CDR3 runs 13 residues. Unmatched junction bases numbered 1, after V lost 5 bases and J lost 3 bases. In nucleotides, the CDR3 is TGTGCCAGCAGTCGGACTAGCGGCTACGAGCAGTACTTC. This translates into CASSRTSGYEQYF.

For this clone: The sample holds other DNA sequences that translate to the same CDR3. The chain is built from TRBV18 and TRBJ1-1; D uncertain. Trimming stripped 3 bases from V and 1 base from J, with 6 bases between. Per the germline V gene, CDR1 is KGHSH and CDR2 is LQKENI. This CDR3 is built from 13 residues. DNA for the CDR3: TGTGCCAGCTCACCGGGCAGGAACACTGAAGCTTTCTTT. Its translation: CASSPGRNTEAFF.

The table lists this clone with a count of one. V gene TRBV6-5 combines with J gene TRBJ1-1; no clear D. V was trimmed by 2 bases and J by 7 bases, leaving 11 bases between them. There are 13 residues in the CDR3. The germline V gene has CDR1 MNHEY and CDR2 SVGAGI. The CDR3 protein is CASSYGPGFEAFF. The CDR3 coding sequence is TGTGCCAGCAGTTACGGGCCAGGCTTTGAAGCTTTCTTT.

This sequence joins TRBV6-5 and TRBJ1-2; D perhaps matches TRBD1 (5 bases). This CDR3 spans 12 amino acids. Trimming left V 6 bases short and J 8 bases short, with 13 bases between. Per germline, CDR1 MNHEY and CDR2 SVGAGI. This chain's CDR3 is CASSGGVYGYTF. The CDR3 nucleotides are TGTGCCAGCAGCGGGGGGGTCTACGGCTACACCTTC.

This chain links TRBV9 with TRBJ1-3, with D perhaps matching TRBD1 (5 bases). Trimming left V 4 bases short and J 0 bases short, with 14 bases between. Germline V gene sequence: CDR1 SGDLS, CDR2 YYNGEE. CDR3 length: 16 amino acids. The CDR3 here is CASSSGRYDSGNTIYF. The CDR3 DNA reads as TGTGCCAGCAGCTCGGGACGGTATGACTCTGGAAACACCATATATTTT.

This sequence joins TRBV28 and TRBJ2-7, with TRBD1 matching 7 bases. With V trimmed by 5 bases and J by 5 bases, 6 bases remained unmatched. The CDR3 is made up of 13 amino acids. Germline loops: CDR1 MDHEN, CDR2 SYDVKM. The CDR3 protein is CASSTGVADEQYF. The CDR3 DNA reads as TGTGCCAGCAGTACAGGGGTCGCCGACGAGCAGTACTTC.

V is TRBV19 and J is TRBJ1-5; TRBD1 agrees at 9 bases. Unmatched junction bases numbered 1, after V lost 4 bases and J lost 3 bases. This CDR3 comprises 14 residues. Germline-derived CDR1 and CDR2 are LNHDA and SQIVND (reference sequence). The CDR3 nucleotides are TGTGCCAGTAGTAGGGACAGGGACAATCAGCCCCAGCATTTT. Protein product: CASSRDRDNQPQHF.

The chain recombines TRBV6-5 with TRBJ1-2; D ambiguous. Germline lookup yields CDR1 MNHEY and CDR2 SVGAGI. CDR3 length equals 13 residues. V shed 5 bases and J shed 4 bases, with 11 bases lying between them. CDR3 loop: CASSIPGSYGYTF. CDR3 DNA sequence: TGTGCCAGCAGTATTCCGGGAAGCTATGGCTACACCTTC.

This chain links TRBV7-9 with TRBJ1-4; D is perhaps TRBD1 (5 bases). V dropped 5 bases and J dropped 0 bases, with 19 bases sitting between them. CDR1 and CDR2 (germline): SEHNR, FQNEAQ (reference sequence). The CDR3 runs 18 residues. DNA of the CDR3: TGTGCCAGCAGCGCCAGGGATTTAGTTTGGGCAACTAATGAAAAACTGTTTTTT. Residues: CASSARDLVWATNEKLFF.

The rearrangement uses TRBV30 and TRBJ1-2; D is perhaps TRBD1 (5 bases). Trimming removed 4 bases from V and 4 bases from J, with 19 bases in between. Germline CDR1 and CDR2: GTSNPN and SVGIG (reference sequence). This CDR3 contains 15 residues. The CDR3, as DNA: TGTGCCTGGACCGGGACCCCGGGACGGCCCTATGGCTACACCTTC. As protein: CAWTGTPGRPYGYTF.

V is TRBV27 and J is TRBJ1-2; D uncertain. Trimming took off 7 bases at V and 0 bases at J, with 18 bases between the two ends. There are 16 residues in the CDR3. Germline V gives CDR1 MNHEY, CDR2 SMNVEV (reference sequence). CDR3 region: CASTLSALMTNYGYTF. DNA for the CDR3: TGTGCCAGCACCCTTTCGGCACTGATGACTAACTATGGCTACACCTTC.

The rearrangement links TRBV25-1 to TRBJ1-2; D call uncertain. The CDR3 has 11 amino acids. Between the trimmed V and J ends, which lost 3 bases and 11 bases, there was a span of 10 bases. Looked up from germline, CDR1 is MGHDK and CDR2 is SYGVNS. CDR3 DNA sequence: TGTGCCAGCAGTGACTCGGTGGTTTACACCTTC. As protein: CASSDSVVYTF.

V and J are TRBV20-1 and TRBJ2-3; D is uncertain. CDR1 is DFQATT, CDR2 SNEGSKA, per germline (reference sequence). V was trimmed by 6 bases and J by 2 bases, leaving 3 bases between them. This CDR3 has 10 amino acids. CDR3 residues: CSALTDTQYF. DNA of the CDR3: TGCAGTGCCCTCACAGATACGCAGTATTTT.

This chain links TRBV5-6 with TRBJ1-1; D is unclear. CDR1 is SGHDT, CDR2 YYEEEE, per germline. V gave up 2 bases and J gave up 6 bases, with 8 bases separating them. The CDR3 is made up of 12 amino acids. The CDR3 reads CASSFLGSEAFF. For the CDR3, the DNA is TGTGCCAGCAGCTTTCTCGGTTCTGAAGCTTTCTTT.

The chain employs TRBV20-1 and TRBJ1-1; no clear D gene. Trimming took off 6 bases at V and 1 base at J, with 6 bases between the two ends. Germline V gene lookup returns CDR1 DFQATT and CDR2 SNEGSKA (reference sequence). The CDR3 sequence is 11 residues long. CDR3 amino acids: CSAYENTEAFF. In DNA form, the CDR3 reads TGCAGTGCATATGAGAACACTGAAGCTTTCTTT.

The chain employs TRBV7-9 and TRBJ2-7, with D unclear. The germline V gene encodes CDR1 SEHNR and CDR2 FQNEAQ (reference sequence). V dropped 5 bases and J dropped 5 bases, with 7 bases sitting between them. There are 11 residues in the CDR3. In DNA form, the CDR3 reads TGTGCCAGCAGCCTCAAGAACGAGCAGTACTTC. This sequence encodes CASSLKNEQYF.

V is TRBV4-1 and J is TRBJ1-6; D remains ambiguous. The CDR3 runs to 16 residues. The germline gives CDR1 MGHRA, CDR2 YSYEKL. The V and J ends lost 0 bases and 0 bases respectively, with 6 bases between them. CDR3 sequence (DNA): TGCGCCAGCAGCCAAGATCTGTCCTCCTATAATTCACCCCTCCACTTT. Protein: CASSQDLSSYNSPLHF.

The V gene is TRBV6-1, the J gene TRBJ2-7, with TRBD2 matching 8 bases. From germline, CDR1 is MNHNS and CDR2 SASEGT. The CDR3 totals 17 residues. J was trimmed by 2 bases and V by 2 bases; bases with no gene match: 11. CDR3 nucleotide sequence: TGTGCCAGCAGTGAAACTCCGGGACTAGAGAAGACCTACGAGCAGTACTTC. Protein sequence: CASSETPGLEKTYEQYF.

The rearrangement uses TRBV19 and TRBJ2-1; 11 nucleotides line up with TRBD2. This CDR3 has 17 amino acids. V lost 4 bases to trimming and J lost 5 bases; unmatched junction nucleotides: 10. Germline V CDR1 and CDR2: LNHDA, SQIVND (reference sequence). CDR3 nucleotides: TGTGCCAGTAGTAAGGTGGTAGCGGGAGGGCCCCACAATGAGCAGTTCTTC. Translation: CASSKVVAGGPHNEQFF.

The rearrangement uses TRBV19 and TRBJ1-5; TRBD1 aligns across 12 bases. This CDR3 is 15 amino acids long. With 9 bases clipped from V and 6 bases from J, the junction kept 9 bases outside the gene matches. The germline V gene encodes CDR1 LNHDA and CDR2 SQIVND (reference sequence). CDR3 bases: TGTGCCAGCGCCGAGGGACAGGGGGCCTTTCAGCCCCAGCATTTT. It yields the protein CASAEGQGAFQPQHF.

V usage is TRBV4-1 and J usage is TRBJ1-5; TRBD1 aligns across 7 bases. Germline values: CDR1 MGHRA, CDR2 YSYEKL. The CDR3 runs to 14 residues. The V segment lost 3 bases and the J segment 7 bases; nucleotides outside the gene matches: 6. The CDR3 reads CASSHDRAGQPQHF. The CDR3 nucleotides are TGCGCCAGCAGCCATGACAGGGCTGGCCAGCCCCAGCATTTT.

The chain links TRBV19 to TRBJ1-4; perhaps TRBD1 as D (6 bases). Germline values: CDR1 LNHDA, CDR2 SQIVND (reference sequence). The CDR3 is 15 amino acids. Deletions cut 5 bases from V and 7 bases from J, with 17 bases between. DNA of the CDR3: TGTGCCAGTAGTCTGGGGGCGCGGAACCGTGAAAAACTGTTTTTT. It encodes CASSLGARNREKLFF.

The chain recombines TRBV13 with TRBJ2-5; 8 bases are a match to TRBD2. This CDR3 region has 14 residues. The V gene end was trimmed by 5 bases and the J gene end by 5 bases; junction bases not matched to a gene: 7. The germline gives CDR1 PRHDT, CDR2 FYEKMQ (reference sequence). CDR3 nucleotides: TGTGCCAGCAGCCCACGGGGGGGCAGGGAGACCCAGTACTTC. It encodes CASSPRGGRETQYF.